This T cell receptor (beta chain) was captured by sequencing in a study of shared clonotypes between healthy human individuals. Produced via immunoSEQ multiplex PCR; TCRdb's table is partial and in-frame only. The sample shows 850,000 to 1,200,000 clones, roughly 75% of them seen only once. Concerning this clone: The antigen remains undetermined.

The CDR3 is 14 residues long. The germline CDR1 and CDR2 sequences are LGHNA and YNFKEQ. The V end lost 6 bases, the J end lost 2 bases, and 12 bases lay between the germline ends. Study-wide results and caveats: Donor scarcity curtailed the genetic and exposure-history diversity represented herein.

Sample: memory CD4+ T cells sorted from blood. The subset here: CD45RA-negative fraction. The receptor was derived from a man between 18 and 35 years old in good health. The chain carries TRBV4-2 and TRBJ2-3; perhaps D is TRBD1 or TRBD2 (5 bases each). The CDR3 spells CASRGESFTDTQYF. The CDR3 coding sequence is TGTGCCAGCAGAGGGGAGTCTTTCACAGATACGCAGTATTTT.